The next 27 T cell receptor beta chains were all read from a single sample in a study of T cell clusters in autoimmune cytopenias. One tube held mixed TRB-A and TRB-B primer pools for touch-down PCR. Using the multiplex PCR reads, TCRdb records one entry per CDR3 protein without DNA. The repertoire shows roughly 5,000 distinct CDR3 sequences; the top ten hold 15%. TRB amplification used approximately 0.25 ug of peripheral blood genomic DNA. The same data also contributed to another study, on T cell repertoires in aging, cancer and after chemotherapy.

Sample: peripheral blood. The source of these receptors is a human donor in good health.

This chain connects TRBV4-3 to TRBJ1-2; TCRdb reports TRBD1, a call that lacks DNA to check it against. The CDR3 sequence is 14 residues long. The germline gives CDR1 LGHNA, CDR2 YSLEER. CDR3 protein: CASSHSGTEGGYTF.

The genes are TRBV6-2 or TRBV6-3 and TRBJ1-2; TCRdb designates TRBD1, a call that cannot be tested without DNA. The germline V gene encodes CDR1 MNHEY and CDR2 SVGEGT. The CDR3 spans 13 residues. The CDR3 sequence: CASSFWGSYGYTF.

V gene TRBV18 combines with J gene TRBJ1-6; lacking DNA, the TRBD1 call made by TCRdb goes unchecked. Per germline, CDR1 KGHSH and CDR2 LQKENI. CDR3 length equals 16 residues. The CDR3 reads CASSRLDGQFNSPLHF. The full variable domain, in which reference TRBV18 and TRBJ1-6 provide the parts outside the CDR3, is NAGVMQNPRHLVRRRGQEARLRCSPMKGHSHVYWYRQLPEEGLKFMVYLQKENIIDESGMPKERFSAEFPKEGPSILRIQQVVRGDSAAYFCASSRLDGQFNSPLHFGNGTRLTVT.

The chain has TRBV6-4 and TRBJ2-1. The CDR3 extends over 13 amino acids. Germline V gene lookup returns CDR1 MRHNA and CDR2 SNTAGT. CDR3 sequence reads: CASSDSDNNEQFF.

This clonotype is classed as medium-sized by frequency. This sequence joins TRBV27 and TRBJ2-1; checking the TCRdb D call of TRBD1 is not possible without DNA. Germline CDR1 MNHEY, CDR2 SMNVEV (reference sequence). The CDR3 consists of 12 residues. This CDR3 is CASKRGYNEQFF.

Measured by frequency, this clonotype is medium-sized (0.01 to 0.1%). The rearrangement links TRBV6-1 to TRBJ2-1. In germline, CDR1 is MNHNS, CDR2 SASEGT. The CDR3 is 13 amino acids. CDR3 amino acids: CASSDVSDNEQFF.

V gene TRBV6-5 combines with J gene TRBJ1-5; TCRdb returns TRBD1, unconfirmable since there is no DNA. This CDR3 has 15 residues. CDR1 and CDR2 (germline): MNHEY, SVGAGI. The CDR3 here is CASRAGQGINQPQHF.

This clonotype is labeled medium-sized based on frequency. The rearrangement uses TRBV18 and TRBJ2-2; no DNA is available, so the TRBD1 call from TCRdb remains unchecked. This CDR3 contains 13 residues. The germline gives CDR1 KGHSH, CDR2 LQKENI. The CDR3 is CASSGTDTGELFF.

The chain is built from TRBV4-1 and TRBJ2-5; the TCRdb D gene call, TRBD1, has no DNA to confirm it. The CDR3 has 16 amino acids. CDR1 and CDR2 (germline): MGHRA, YSYEKL. The CDR3 loop reads CASSQEDIRPQETQYF.

The chain has TRBV7-2 and TRBJ1-6; without DNA, the TCRdb call of TRBD1 cannot be checked. There are 14 residues in the CDR3. Germline CDR1 reads SGHTA; CDR2 reads FQGNSA. The CDR3 loop reads CATRTGAYNSPLHF.

The rearrangement joins TRBV5-8 to TRBJ2-4; no DNA is available, so the TRBD1 call from TCRdb remains unchecked. In germline, CDR1 is SGHTS, CDR2 YDEGEE. There are 17 residues in the CDR3. The CDR3 is CASSSRDRGLAKNIQYF.

This clonotype ranks as medium-sized (0.01 to 0.1%) in terms of frequency. The J gene is TRBJ1-6, the V gene TRBV19; TCRdb gives TRBD1 as the D gene, but with no DNA this cannot be confirmed. Per the germline V gene, CDR1 is LNHDA and CDR2 is SQIVND (reference sequence). This CDR3 has 14 residues. The CDR3 loop is CASNEGGWGSPLHF.

This clonotype is identified as medium-sized (0.01 to 0.1%) from frequency. The CDR3 sequence: CASSLGAANTNQPQHF. The V call is TRBV12-3 or TRBV12-4, the J call TRBJ1-5. The CDR3 spans 16 residues.

In terms of frequency, this clonotype is medium-sized. J is TRBJ2-6 and V is TRBV12-3 or TRBV12-4; TCRdb names TRBD1, which stays unverified in the absence of DNA. The length of the CDR3 is 16 residues. The CDR3 reads CASRRTGDSGANVLTF.

The chain combines TRBV6-1 with TRBJ1-2; without DNA, the TCRdb call of TRBD1 cannot be checked. CDR3 length: 13 amino acids. Germline V gene lookup returns CDR1 MNHNS and CDR2 SASEGT. The CDR3 protein is CASTQTGTYGYTF.

Considering frequency, this clonotype is medium-sized. The rearrangement joins TRBV6-5 to TRBJ2-7; the D gene TCRdb calls, TRBD2, cannot be checked with no DNA. There are 14 residues in the CDR3. The germline V gene encodes CDR1 MNHEY and CDR2 SVGAGI. The chain's CDR3 is CATKGTPKRDEQYF.

Frequency places this clonotype as medium-sized. The rearrangement joins TRBV29-1 to TRBJ1-1; the TRBD1 assignment by TCRdb is unverifiable without DNA. Germline CDR1 reads SQVTM; CDR2 reads ANQGSEA. The CDR3 runs 13 residues. The CDR3 here is CSVRQGIVTEAFF.

This clonotype ranks as medium-sized (0.01 to 0.1%) in terms of frequency. This chain links TRBV18 with TRBJ2-1; TCRdb's D call, TRBD2, is unchecked because there is no DNA. Looked up from germline, CDR1 is KGHSH and CDR2 is LQKENI. CDR3 size: 15 residues. Here the CDR3 reads CASSPREGAYNEQFF.

The chain links TRBV12-3 or TRBV12-4 to TRBJ2-1; TCRdb names TRBD1, which stays unverified in the absence of DNA. CDR3 length equals 18 residues. CDR3 sequence: CASSYKGASGGNYNEQFF.

This chain connects TRBV18 to TRBJ2-7; TCRdb gives TRBD1 as the D gene, but with no DNA this cannot be confirmed. Germline CDR1 is KGHSH and CDR2 is LQKENI. The CDR3 covers 16 residues. The CDR3 loop is CASSPPGGQVTSKQYF.

The chain recombines TRBV4-3 with TRBJ1-1. The CDR3 is 15 amino acids. Looked up from germline, CDR1 is LGHNA and CDR2 is YSLEER. The CDR3 region is CASSQDSINSFEAFF.

This chain joins TRBV6-5 and TRBJ1-6; TCRdb designates TRBD1, a call that cannot be tested without DNA. The CDR3 length is 14 residues. Germline CDR1 reads MNHEY; CDR2 reads SVGAGI. CDR3 sequence reads: CASCTGTVQSPLHF.

The chain carries TRBV12-3 or TRBV12-4 and TRBJ2-6; TCRdb lists TRBD1, though no DNA is available to test this call. This CDR3 comprises 18 residues. The CDR3 region is CASSQGTGGTTGANVLTF.

The CDR3 loop reads CASTKPPGDEKYF. This sequence joins TRBV6-5 and TRBJ2-7; TCRdb's D call, TRBD1, is unchecked because there is no DNA. This CDR3 has 13 amino acids. Per the germline V gene, CDR1 is MNHEY and CDR2 is SVGAGI.

CDR3 amino acids: CAISLLRASGEAGELFF. V and J are TRBV10-3 and TRBJ2-2; no DNA is available, so the TRBD2 call from TCRdb remains unchecked. The CDR3 has 17 residues. Germline CDR1 is ENHRY and CDR2 is SYGVKD.

The V and J genes are TRBV6-5 and TRBJ1-5. This CDR3 comprises 15 residues. Germline values: CDR1 MNHEY, CDR2 SVGAGI. The CDR3: CASSYSAASNQPQHF.

This clonotype shows up as medium-sized by frequency. The chain has TRBV29-1 and TRBJ1-2; the D call from TCRdb, TRBD1, cannot be confirmed without DNA. This CDR3 region has 13 residues. The germline V gene has CDR1 SQVTM and CDR2 ANQGSEA. CDR3 amino acids: CSVEHRGRNGYTF.